This T cell receptor beta chain is from a study of radiation and T cells in renal cell carcinoma. Turning to this clone: The antigen remains unidentified.

Using immunoSEQ multiplex PCR, the repertoire was profiled, and TCRdb retains in-frame clones only, with some absent. There are about 130,000 clones in the sample; around 83% occur only once, and approximately 3% lies in the top ten. This sample's time point: baseline pretreatment blood. Treatment in this sample: 15 Gy SBRT to primary tumor, nephrectomy 4 weeks later. Serial blood draws occurred at baseline and 2 and 4 weeks post-SBRT. This renal cell carcinoma was of the clear cell type. Overall study results and limits: Without pretreatment biopsies, baseline tumor clonotype presence was undetermined. Top tumor clonotypes rose in blood 2 weeks post-radiation, then contracted.

The CDR3 is made up of 13 amino acids. V lost 3 bases to trimming and J lost 4 bases, with 11 bases between them. In germline, CDR1 is SGDLS, CDR2 YYNGEE. This sequence was found in a woman aged 55-75 years with renal cell carcinoma. The chain couples TRBV9 to TRBJ2-7, with D perhaps assigned TRBD1 or TRBD2 (5 bases each). Source: blood, taken from a patient whose treatment included radiotherapy and nephrectomy. Here the CDR3 DNA reads TGTGCCAGCAGCGCAGGGACCCAGTACGAGCAGTACTTC. Protein: CASSAGTQYEQYF.